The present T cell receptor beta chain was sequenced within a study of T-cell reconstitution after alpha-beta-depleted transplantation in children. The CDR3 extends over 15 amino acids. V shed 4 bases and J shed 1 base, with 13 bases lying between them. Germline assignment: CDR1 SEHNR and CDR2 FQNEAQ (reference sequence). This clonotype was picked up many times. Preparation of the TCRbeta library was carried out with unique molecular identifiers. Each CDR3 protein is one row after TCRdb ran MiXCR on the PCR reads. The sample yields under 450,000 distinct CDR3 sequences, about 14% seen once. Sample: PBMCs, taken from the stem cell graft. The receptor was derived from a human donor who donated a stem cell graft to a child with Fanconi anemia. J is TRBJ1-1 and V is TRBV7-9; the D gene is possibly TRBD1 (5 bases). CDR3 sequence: CASSSRTRKNTEAFF. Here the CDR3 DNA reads TGTGCCAGCAGCTCCCGGACACGGAAGAACACTGAAGCTTTCTTT.